Presented here are 18 T cell receptor beta chains from one specimen sequenced in a study of control samples from healthy donors and cancer patients. The protocol was immunoSEQ multiplex PCR, while the TCRdb copy is restricted to in-frame clones and leaves out a portion. Found here are 150,000 to 200,000 clones, 91% of them singletons; the top ten hold approximately 1.6%. Sequenced: blood. These receptors were collected from a woman in her twenties or thirties in good health.

The rearrangement links TRBV6-2 or TRBV6-3 to TRBJ2-1; D possibly corresponds to TRBD1 (5 bases). This CDR3 comprises 15 residues. Trimming pared 0 bases from V and 5 bases from J, leaving 11 bases between. Germline CDR1 reads MNHEY; CDR2 reads SVGEGT. CDR3 sequence: CASSYSGARNNEQFF. CDR3 coding DNA: TGTGCCAGCAGTTACTCAGGGGCACGAAACAATGAGCAGTTCTTC.

This chain connects TRBV7-9 to TRBJ2-1, with 10 nucleotides matching TRBD2. Germline V CDR1 and CDR2: SEHNR, FQNEAQ (reference sequence). Losses at the gene ends were 1 base for V and 6 bases for J; bases not matched to a gene: 3. The CDR3 runs to 15 residues. CDR3 nucleotides: TGTGCCAGCAGCTTAGAGCGGGGGGGCCTCAATGAGCAGTTCTTC. This translates into CASSLERGGLNEQFF.

The chain carries TRBV6-5 and TRBJ2-4, with D maybe TRBD2 (7 bases). Trimming pared 0 bases from V and 7 bases from J, leaving 13 bases between. The CDR3 loop spans 15 amino acids. Germline loops: CDR1 MNHEY, CDR2 SVGAGI. CDR3 DNA: TGTGCCAGCAGTTACTCGATACAGGGAGGGAACATTCAGTACTTC. Translation gives CASSYSIQGGNIQYF.

V gene TRBV6-5 combines with J gene TRBJ1-6; 11 bases agree with TRBD1. The CDR3 totals 14 residues. Germline CDR1 reads MNHEY; CDR2 reads SVGAGI. The V and J ends lost 6 bases and 7 bases, in that order; junction bases with no gene match: 2. The CDR3 region is CASRDRGLNSPLHF. In DNA form, the CDR3 reads TGTGCCAGCAGGGACAGGGGGCTAAATTCACCCCTCCACTTT.

The chain combines TRBV7-8 with TRBJ2-7; 11 nucleotides line up with TRBD2. The CDR3 has 14 residues. V lost 6 bases and J lost 8; bases outside the gene matches: 9. Per germline, CDR1 SGHVS and CDR2 FQNEAQ. In DNA form, the CDR3 reads TGTGCCAGCAGAATAGCGGGAGGGCCGAAAAAGCAGTACTTC. Protein sequence: CASRIAGGPKKQYF.

V is TRBV28 and J is TRBJ2-5; 11 bases agree with TRBD1. The V gene end was trimmed by 4 bases and the J gene end by 4 bases; junction bases not matched to a gene: 2. Germline V gene sequence: CDR1 MDHEN, CDR2 SYDVKM. The CDR3 is 14 residues long. The CDR3 nucleotides read TGTGCCAGCAGTTGGGACAGGGGGGCAGAGACCCAGTACTTC. Translated: CASSWDRGAETQYF.

The chain links TRBV11-2 to TRBJ1-1; D gene ambiguous. The CDR3 loop spans 13 amino acids. The germline V gene has CDR1 SGHAT and CDR2 FQNNGV. V was shortened by 1 base and J by 1 base, with 4 bases between the two germline ends. CDR3 residues: CASSLGKNTEAFF. Written as DNA, the CDR3 is TGTGCCAGCAGCTTAGGGAAGAACACTGAAGCTTTCTTT.

This rearrangement joins TRBV5-1 to TRBJ2-3; TRBD2 is a possible D gene (6 bases). With 6 bases removed from V and 0 bases from J, the gap between germline ends came to 11 bases. Germline V gene sequence: CDR1 SGHRS, CDR2 YFSETQ. CDR3 length: 14 amino acids. In DNA form, the CDR3 reads TGCGCCAGCACACCAAGCGGGAGCACAGATACGCAGTATTTT. Its translation: CASTPSGSTDTQYF.

The gene calls are TRBV3-1 (or the pseudogene TRBV3-2) and TRBJ1-2, with TRBD1 identical over 10 bases. The CDR3 is 16 amino acids. The V segment lost 2 bases and the J segment 2 bases; nucleotides outside the gene matches: 5. The germline V gene encodes CDR1 LGHDT and CDR2 YNNKEL (reference sequence). CDR3 sequence reads: CASSQSTGGANYGYTF. In DNA, the CDR3 is TGTGCCAGCAGCCAATCGACAGGGGGCGCGAACTATGGCTACACCTTC.

The V call is TRBV5-1, the J call TRBJ1-5, with D tentatively TRBD1 (6 bases). Trimming took 2 bases from V and 0 from J, leaving 12 bases between them. In germline, CDR1 is SGHRS, CDR2 YFSETQ. This CDR3 has 16 residues. This chain's CDR3 is CASSLGGLNSNQPQHF. The CDR3 DNA reads TGCGCCAGCAGCTTAGGGGGACTCAATAGCAATCAGCCCCAGCATTTT.

Concerning this clone itself: Other DNA sequences from this sample encode an identical CDR3 as well. In nucleotides, the CDR3 is TGTGCCAGCAGAACGGGGGCGGGTGGGGGTACGCAGTATTTT. This encodes CASRTGAGGGTQYF. The rearrangement uses TRBV25-1 and TRBJ2-3, with D possibly being TRBD1 or TRBD2 (6 bases each). The germline V gene has CDR1 MGHDK and CDR2 SYGVNS. There are 14 residues in the CDR3. V was pared by 6 bases and J by 8 bases, with 18 bases between. The full variable domain, with the rest looked up from reference TRBV25-1 and TRBJ2-3, is EADIYQTPRYLVIGTGKKITLECSQTMGHDKMYWYQQDPGMELHLIHYSYGVNSTEKGDLSSESTVSRIRTEHFPLTLESARPSHTSQYLCASRTGAGGGTQYFGPGTRLTVL.

V usage is TRBV2 and J usage is TRBJ2-7; 9 nucleotides align to TRBD1. The germline V gene has CDR1 SNHLY and CDR2 FYNNEI. J gave up 3 bases and V 7 bases, and 4 bases lay outside the gene matches. The length of the CDR3 is 13 residues. The CDR3 here is CASTGTGSYEQYF. In DNA form, the CDR3 reads TGTGCCAGCACCGGGACAGGGAGCTACGAGCAGTACTTC.

The chain uses TRBV4-2 and TRBJ2-1; 9 positions match TRBD1. The germline V gene encodes CDR1 LGHNA and CDR2 YNFKEQ. V was pared by 2 bases and J by 5 bases, with 4 bases of the junction left unmatched. The CDR3 spans 15 residues. The CDR3 here is CASSQIRDRDNEQFF. The CDR3, as DNA: TGTGCCAGCAGCCAAATCCGGGACAGGGACAATGAGCAGTTCTTC.

This chain joins TRBV6-1 and TRBJ1-5, with 7 bases lining up with TRBD1. The CDR3 has 15 residues. V lost 2 bases to trimming and J lost 2 bases; unmatched junction nucleotides: 3. In germline, CDR1 is MNHNS, CDR2 SASEGT. The CDR3 is CASSEYRGGNQPQHF. In nucleotides, the CDR3 is TGTGCCAGCAGTGAATACAGGGGAGGCAATCAGCCCCAGCATTTT.

The chain links TRBV3-1 (or the pseudogene TRBV3-2) to TRBJ1-6, with D uncertain. The CDR3 consists of 13 residues. V lost 3 bases to trimming and J lost 6 bases, with 6 bases between them. Germline V gene data show CDR1 as LGHDT and CDR2 as YNNKEL (reference sequence). CDR3 sequence reads: CASSQGSNSPLHF. The CDR3, as DNA: TGTGCCAGCAGCCAGGGGAGTAATTCACCCCTCCACTTT.

V gene TRBV7-2 combines with J gene TRBJ2-5; 9 positions agree with TRBD2. CDR1 and CDR2 (germline): SGHTA, FQGNSA. V shed 3 bases and J 4 bases; nucleotides not matched to a gene: 3. The CDR3 loop spans 14 amino acids. The CDR3 coding sequence is TGTGCCAGCAGCTTCAGGCGGGGGGGAGAGACCCAGTACTTC. Residues: CASSFRRGGETQYF.

V usage is TRBV30 and J usage is TRBJ1-4; 8 nucleotides line up with TRBD1. Germline values: CDR1 GTSNPN, CDR2 SVGIG (reference sequence). The CDR3 consists of 13 residues. Unmatched junction bases numbered 6, after V lost 5 bases and J lost 7 bases. The CDR3 reads CAWAGTGAEKLFF. The CDR3 nucleotides are TGTGCCTGGGCCGGGACAGGCGCTGAAAAACTGTTTTTT.

The CDR3 DNA is TGTGCCAGCTCACCCCAGGGGCCCAATCAGCCCCAGCATTTT. Its translation: CASSPQGPNQPQHF. The chain is built from TRBV18 and TRBJ1-5; weak D call: TRBD1 (6 bases). Per germline, CDR1 KGHSH and CDR2 LQKENI. This CDR3 has 14 amino acids. The ends were cut back, 3 bases at V and 3 bases at J, with 9 bases in the middle.